Ten or more counts support the clone carrying this T cell receptor (beta chain). The antigen is not known. The entry originates in a study of T cell repertoires in cytomegalovirus infection. Background on the study: Recently identified HLA-C-restricted CMV epitopes were used, and well-studied HLA-B-restricted CMV epitopes were used as well. Matching HLA type, along with CMV infection, was indicated by public TCR beta signatures. Overall study results and limits: Carriage of CMV together with the relevant HLA was identifiable through cumulative public TCR beta family frequency.

The CDR3 is 16 residues long. With 5 bases clipped from V and 1 base from J, the junction kept 7 bases outside the gene matches. Germline V lookup: CDR1 SGHVS, CDR2 FNYEAQ. TCRdb fed the reads into MiXCR, producing one record per CDR3 protein. There are around 750,000 distinct CDR3 sequences in the sample; about 30% occur only once, and 9.5% to 15% lies in the top ten. This sample comprised cultured CD8+ T cells from PBMCs, obtained from culture after CMV antigen stimulation. The chain employs TRBV7-6 and TRBJ1-2; the match to TRBD1 covers 10 bases. The sequence was collected from a human donor in good health (CMV status not recorded). Some clones in this sample may be carry-over from other donors' samples. Written as DNA, the CDR3 is TGTGCCAGCAGCGGTGGGACAGGGGCCTTTAACTATGGCTACACCTTC. Translation gives CASSGGTGAFNYGYTF.